These 32 T cell receptor beta chains were all obtained from the same sample, sequenced in a study of shared T cell receptors in the human thymus. Only in-frame clones appear in the TCRdb table, and some are missing; sequencing was by immunoSEQ multiplex PCR. This table holds about 400,000 clones, approximately 95% found once. The sequenced material came from thymocytes. Receptors were obtained from a human donor.

DNA of the CDR3: TGTGCCAGCAGTGAAGGGGCGCAGTATTTT. It is translated as CASSEGAQYF. This chain joins TRBV6-1 and TRBJ2-3; D call uncertain. V was pared by 1 base and J by 10 bases, with 3 bases between. The CDR3 has 10 residues. Germline-derived CDR1 and CDR2 are MNHNS and SASEGT.

This rearrangement joins TRBV25-1 to TRBJ2-3, with 12 bases aligning to TRBD1. CDR1 is MGHDK and CDR2 is SYGVNS in the germline V gene. V lost 2 bases, J lost 3 bases, and 9 bases stayed unmatched. CDR3 length: 18 residues. The CDR3: CASSEPTGTGGRTDTQYF. The CDR3 DNA is TGTGCCAGCAGTGAACCCACCGGGACAGGGGGCCGGACAGATACGCAGTATTTT.

The CDR3 spells CASTGGSGANVLTF. For the CDR3, the DNA is TGTGCCAGCACAGGGGGCTCTGGGGCCAACGTCCTGACTTTC. This chain links TRBV28 with TRBJ2-6, with 7 bases matching TRBD1. With 7 bases clipped from V and 0 bases from J, the junction kept 0 bases outside the gene matches. The CDR3 spans 14 residues. Looked up from germline, CDR1 is MDHEN and CDR2 is SYDVKM.

The J gene is TRBJ2-1, the V gene TRBV7-9; D unclear. Germline assignment: CDR1 SEHNR and CDR2 FQNEAQ (reference sequence). Trimming took 4 bases from V and 2 from J, leaving 9 bases between them. The CDR3 contains 14 residues. Here the CDR3 DNA reads TGTGCCAGCAGCTCCGGGCAGACCTACAATGAGCAGTTCTTC. Protein sequence: CASSSGQTYNEQFF.

The V call is TRBV4-2, the J call TRBJ2-1; 15 bases align to TRBD2. This CDR3 contains 19 residues. Trimming took 0 bases from V and 8 from J; bases not matched to a gene: 11. Germline CDR1 LGHNA, CDR2 YNFKEQ. In nucleotides, the CDR3 is TGTGCCAGCAGCCAAGAATGGACTAGCGGGGGGGAAAGCCGCCATGAGCAGTTCTTC. This encodes CASSQEWTSGGESRHEQFF.

The CDR3 here is CASSLGDSYNEQFF. The CDR3 DNA reads TGTGCCAGCAGTTTAGGGGACTCCTACAATGAGCAGTTCTTC. V and J are TRBV28 and TRBJ2-1, with unresolved D. CDR1 and CDR2 from the germline V gene are MDHEN and SYDVKM. The CDR3 extends over 14 amino acids. Trimming pared 2 bases from V and 0 bases from J, leaving 5 bases between.

This rearrangement joins TRBV28 to TRBJ2-3, with 11 positions matching TRBD2. The CDR3 is 16 amino acids. The germline gives CDR1 MDHEN, CDR2 SYDVKM. The V and J ends lost 5 bases and 5 bases, in that order; junction bases with no gene match: 9. The CDR3 sequence: CASSPRLAGSLDTQYF. The DNA for the CDR3 is TGTGCCAGCAGTCCCCGACTAGCGGGAAGCCTAGATACGCAGTATTTT.

The V call is TRBV7-2, the J call TRBJ2-7, with 9 bases fitting TRBD2. Germline-derived CDR1 and CDR2 are SGHTA and FQGNSA. V gave up 2 bases and J gave up 7 bases; unmatched junction bases: 9. The length of the CDR3 is 15 residues. As DNA, the CDR3 is TGTGCCAGCAGCTTATTAATTAGCGGGAGCCCTGAGCAGTACTTC. Protein: CASSLLISGSPEQYF.

J is TRBJ2-5 and V is TRBV5-6; D not certain. This CDR3 contains 14 residues. Germline CDR1 reads SGHDT; CDR2 reads YYEEEE. With 0 bases removed from V and 5 bases from J, the gap between germline ends came to 11 bases. DNA of the CDR3: TGTGCCAGCAGCTTGGGGGTACCTGTGGAGACCCAGTACTTC. Its protein is CASSLGVPVETQYF.

The rearrangement joins TRBV29-1 to TRBJ1-2, with D perhaps TRBD1 (5 bases). Germline CDR1 reads SQVTM; CDR2 reads ANQGSEA. This CDR3 contains 16 residues. Trimming stripped 5 bases from V and 0 bases from J, with 19 bases between. Written as DNA, the CDR3 is TGCAGCGTTCGCCAACGATCGGGACCGACTAACTATGGCTACACCTTC. Protein product: CSVRQRSGPTNYGYTF.

CDR3 in amino acids: CASRGLRGLTESNQPQHF. Written as DNA, the CDR3 is TGTGCCAGCAGAGGGCTTAGGGGTTTGACAGAAAGCAATCAGCCCCAGCATTTT. The chain joins TRBV27 to TRBJ1-5, with D tentatively TRBD1 (5 bases). The CDR3 contains 18 residues. Germline lookup yields CDR1 MNHEY and CDR2 SMNVEV (reference sequence). The germline V and J ends were trimmed by 6 bases and 1 base, with 22 bases remaining between them.

The chain uses TRBV4-3 and TRBJ2-3; D remains ambiguous. The length of the CDR3 is 13 residues. Germline V gives CDR1 LGHNA, CDR2 YSLEER. V was shortened by 4 bases and J by 0 bases, with 5 bases between the two germline ends. CDR3 DNA: TGCGCCAGCAGCCTTCATAGCACAGATACGCAGTATTTT. Protein sequence: CASSLHSTDTQYF.

V is TRBV5-4 and J is TRBJ2-5; the D is unclear. Trimming removed 4 bases from V and 1 base from J, with 17 bases in between. Germline V gene lookup returns CDR1 SGHNT and CDR2 YYREEE (reference sequence). CDR3 length equals 16 residues. For the CDR3, the DNA is TGTGCCAGCAGCATCATCAAACAAAACCCCCAAGAGACCCAGTACTTC. Translating it yields CASSIIKQNPQETQYF.

This rearrangement joins TRBV14 to TRBJ2-3; 9 nucleotides match TRBD2. V was pared by 0 bases and J by 4 bases, with 11 bases of the junction left unmatched. Germline V CDR1 and CDR2: SGHDN, FVKESK. The CDR3 covers 18 residues. CDR3 amino acids: CASSQDRDSGRLADTQYF. CDR3 coding DNA: TGTGCCAGCAGCCAAGATCGGGATAGCGGGAGATTAGCAGATACGCAGTATTTT.

V usage is TRBV5-4 and J usage is TRBJ2-4; D possibly corresponds to TRBD2 (6 bases). CDR1 SGHNT and CDR2 YYREEE come from the germline V gene (reference sequence). The CDR3 spans 17 residues. Trimming took 2 bases from V and 0 from J, leaving 15 bases between them. The CDR3, as DNA: TGTGCCAGCAGCTTCGGGACTCTTCGGGTAGCCAAAAACATTCAGTACTTC. It is translated as CASSFGTLRVAKNIQYF.

The rearrangement links TRBV28 to TRBJ2-7; TRBD2 agrees at 13 bases. V shed 6 bases and J 4 bases; nucleotides not matched to a gene: 15. The CDR3 loop spans 18 amino acids. Germline loops: CDR1 MDHEN, CDR2 SYDVKM. Here the CDR3 reads CASSIDGGLAGVLYEQYF. The CDR3 bases are TGTGCCAGCAGCATCGACGGAGGACTAGCGGGAGTACTGTACGAGCAGTACTTC.

This rearrangement joins TRBV4-2 to TRBJ2-1, with TRBD1 matching 10 bases. CDR3 size: 15 residues. From germline, CDR1 is LGHNA and CDR2 YNFKEQ. V shed 4 bases, J shed 5 bases, and the junction held 5 bases outside the gene matches. Here the CDR3 DNA reads TGTGCCAGCAGCCTTCTCGGACAGGGGGACAATGAGCAGTTCTTC. This codes for CASSLLGQGDNEQFF.

CDR3 in DNA: TGTGCCAGCAGTGCCGGGACAGGGGTTCACACTGAAGCTTTCTTT. It yields the protein CASSAGTGVHTEAFF. This sequence joins TRBV28 and TRBJ1-1; 10 bases are a match to TRBD1. V lost 5 bases to trimming and J lost 3 bases; unmatched junction nucleotides: 6. CDR1 and CDR2 from the germline V gene are MDHEN and SYDVKM. The CDR3 contains 15 residues. Combining the CDR3 with reference TRBV28 and TRBJ1-1 gives the whole variable domain DVKVTQSSRYLVKRTGEKVFLECVQDMDHENMFWYRQDPGLGLRLIYFSYDVKMKEKGDIPEGYSVSREKKERFSLILESASTNQTSMYLCASSAGTGVHTEAFFGQGTRLTVV.

The V and J genes are TRBV6-5 and TRBJ2-2; D may correspond to TRBD1 or TRBD2 (5 bases each). CDR1 and CDR2 (germline): MNHEY, SVGAGI. The CDR3 has 15 amino acids. The V and J ends lost 4 bases and 0 bases respectively, with 9 bases between them. The CDR3 bases are TGTGCCAGCAGTTCGGGACCTGCGAACACCGGGGAGCTGTTTTTT. It is translated as CASSSGPANTGELFF.

The rearrangement uses TRBV14 and TRBJ2-5, with unresolved D. This CDR3 has 14 amino acids. The V gene lost 0 bases and the J gene lost 1 base, with 6 bases spanning the gap. The germline CDR1 and CDR2 sequences are SGHDN and FVKESK. The CDR3 bases are TGTGCCAGCAGCCAAGATAGACCCCAAGAGACCCAGTACTTC. Residues: CASSQDRPQETQYF.

Comment on this clone: The same CDR3 can be traced to other DNA sequences in this sample. This sequence joins TRBV18 and TRBJ1-1; no firm D call. Trimming cost V 6 bases and J 1 base, with 3 bases left between them. The germline gives CDR1 KGHSH, CDR2 LQKENI. This CDR3 region has 11 residues. Here the CDR3 DNA reads TGTGCCAGCTCTCCGAACACTGAAGCTTTCTTT. Translating it yields CASSPNTEAFF.

The chain joins TRBV5-6 to TRBJ2-1; 9 nucleotides match TRBD1. The junction had 3 bases not matched to a gene; V was cut back by 4 bases and J by 4 bases. Germline CDR1 is SGHDT and CDR2 is YYEEEE. The CDR3 spans 14 residues. CDR3 nucleotide sequence: TGTGCCAGCAGCCTCGGGACAGGGTACAATGAGCAGTTCTTC. This gives the protein CASSLGTGYNEQFF.

CDR3 nucleotide sequence: TGTGCCAGCAGGGGACCTGAAGCTTTCTTT. Translated: CASRGPEAFF. The V and J genes are TRBV19 and TRBJ1-1, with D possibly being TRBD1 (6 bases). The CDR3 totals 10 residues. Germline CDR1 is LNHDA and CDR2 is SQIVND (reference sequence). The ends were cut back, 9 bases at V and 6 bases at J, with 8 bases in the middle.

The chain recombines TRBV14 with TRBJ2-6; 8 bases line up with TRBD1. The CDR3 length is 22 residues. Germline V gene data show CDR1 as SGHDN and CDR2 as FVKESK. The trim removed 4 bases at V and 0 bases at J, leaving 20 bases unmatched. The CDR3 sequence: CASSPGVAAGGTSSSGANVLTF. The CDR3 DNA reads as TGTGCCAGCAGCCCGGGAGTGGCGGCAGGGGGCACTTCTAGCTCTGGGGCCAACGTCCTGACTTTC.

V gene TRBV4-3 combines with J gene TRBJ2-2; 9 nucleotides align to TRBD2. Germline V gene sequence: CDR1 LGHNA, CDR2 YSLEER. J gave up 5 bases and V 2 bases, and 12 bases lay outside the gene matches. This CDR3 spans 18 amino acids. The CDR3 bases are TGCGCCAGCAGCCAAACGACCGTAGCGGGAGTAGATACCGGGGAGCTGTTTTTT. Translated, it gives CASSQTTVAGVDTGELFF.

The V and J genes are TRBV10-3 and TRBJ2-1, with 9 positions matching TRBD2. The J segment lost 8 bases and the V segment lost 2 bases, leaving 4 bases of the junction unmatched. The length of the CDR3 is 14 residues. Germline V CDR1 and CDR2: ENHRY, SYGVKD. DNA for the CDR3: TGTGCCATCAGTGAGGAGCGGGAGGTCGATGAGCAGTTCTTC. Its translation: CAISEEREVDEQFF.

The rearrangement uses TRBV18 and TRBJ2-7; D is perhaps TRBD2 (6 bases). Germline V gene data show CDR1 as KGHSH and CDR2 as LQKENI. This CDR3 comprises 14 residues. Trimming took off 7 bases at V and 1 base at J, with 14 bases between the two ends. Here the CDR3 reads CASFTNGSSYEQYF. The CDR3 nucleotides are TGTGCCAGCTTCACGAACGGGAGTTCCTACGAGCAGTACTTC. The complete variable domain, with remaining parts taken from reference TRBV18 and TRBJ2-7, reads NAGVMQNPRHLVRRRGQEARLRCSPMKGHSHVYWYRQLPEEGLKFMVYLQKENIIDESGMPKERFSAEFPKEGPSILRIQQVVRGDSAAYFCASFTNGSSYEQYFGPGTRLTVT.

For the CDR3, the DNA is TGTGCCAGCCCAGTGAGGAATACGCAGTATTTT. This codes for CASPVRNTQYF. The genes are TRBV2 and TRBJ2-3; D is unresolved. The germline CDR1 and CDR2 sequences are SNHLY and FYNNEI. The CDR3 is 11 amino acids. V was pared by 8 bases and J by 7 bases, with 10 bases between.

This clone was detected only once. The genes are TRBV14 and TRBJ2-3; 11 nucleotides match TRBD2. V gave up 0 bases and J gave up 3 bases; unmatched junction bases: 5. CDR3 length: 17 residues. CDR1 is SGHDN, CDR2 FVKESK, per germline. The CDR3 loop is CASSQDRGTSGTDTQYF. The CDR3 bases are TGTGCCAGCAGCCAAGATCGCGGGACTAGCGGAACAGATACGCAGTATTTT.

The chain has TRBV30 and TRBJ1-1, with D unresolved. Germline V gene lookup returns CDR1 GTSNPN and CDR2 SVGIG (reference sequence). This CDR3 is built from 11 residues. Trimming took 2 bases from V and 6 from J, leaving 7 bases between them. The CDR3 DNA follows: TGTGCCTGGAGTCCCGGGTCTGAAGCTTTCTTT. Protein: CAWSPGSEAFF.

V gene TRBV2 combines with J gene TRBJ2-1, with TRBD2 matching over 13 bases. In germline, CDR1 is SNHLY, CDR2 FYNNEI. V gave up 3 bases and J gave up 4 bases; unmatched junction bases: 9. The CDR3 length is 18 residues. CDR3 loop: CASSEAGLAGLNYNEQFF. CDR3 nucleotide sequence: TGTGCCAGCAGTGAGGCGGGACTAGCGGGATTAAATTACAATGAGCAGTTCTTC.

The chain has TRBV7-3 and TRBJ1-2; 9 nucleotides align to TRBD1. Germline lookup yields CDR1 SGHTA and CDR2 FQGTGA. The CDR3 loop spans 14 amino acids. V shed 5 bases and J 8 bases; nucleotides not matched to a gene: 9. The CDR3 DNA follows: TGTGCCAGCAGCACATCCGGGACAGGGACAGGCTACACCTTC. Protein sequence: CASSTSGTGTGYTF.